The sequence of this T cell receptor (beta chain) was determined in a study of response to subunit inactivated influenza vaccine. Study-level points and caveats: Few new T cells, the authors suggested, are recruited by each seasonal influenza vaccination.

Germline lookup yields CDR1 SEHNR and CDR2 FQNEAQ (reference sequence). The CDR3 loop spans 15 amino acids. The V and J ends lost 4 bases and 4 bases respectively, with 11 bases between them. This clonotype was seen at least ten times. Its antigen is not known. TCRdb re-derived calls from the RT-PCR reads in MiXCR, one entry per CDR3 protein. The sample includes over 150,000 distinct CDR3 sequences, around an eighth of them seen just once. The sample in question was CD8+ T cells sorted from PBMCs, obtained around 5 days after vaccination. The sequence came from a man aged 50 to 59 who received an inactivated influenza vaccine. The genes are TRBV7-9 and TRBJ2-6; no firm D call. The DNA of the CDR3 is TGTGCCAGCAGCTCGACCTCAGTCGGGGCCAACGTCCTGACTTTC. Translating gives CASSSTSVGANVLTF. The complete variable domain, with remaining parts taken from reference TRBV7-9 and TRBJ2-6, reads DTGVSQNPRHKITKRGQNVTFRCDPISEHNRLYWYRQTLGQGPEFLTYFQNEAQLEKSRLLSDRFSAERPKGSFSTLEIQRTEQGDSAMYLCASSSTSVGANVLTFGAGSRLTVL.